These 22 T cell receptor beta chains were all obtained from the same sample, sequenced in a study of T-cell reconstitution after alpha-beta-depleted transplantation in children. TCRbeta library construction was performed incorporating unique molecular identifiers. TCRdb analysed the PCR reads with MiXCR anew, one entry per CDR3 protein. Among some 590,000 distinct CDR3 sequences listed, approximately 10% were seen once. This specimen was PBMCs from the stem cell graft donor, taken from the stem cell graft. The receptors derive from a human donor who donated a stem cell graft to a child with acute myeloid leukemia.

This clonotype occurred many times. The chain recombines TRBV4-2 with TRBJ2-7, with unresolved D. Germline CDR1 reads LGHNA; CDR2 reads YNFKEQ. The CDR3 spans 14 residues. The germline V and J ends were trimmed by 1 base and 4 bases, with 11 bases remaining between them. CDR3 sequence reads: CASSQGLYLYEQYF. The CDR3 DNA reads TGTGCCAGCAGCCAAGGTCTCTACTTGTACGAGCAGTACTTC.

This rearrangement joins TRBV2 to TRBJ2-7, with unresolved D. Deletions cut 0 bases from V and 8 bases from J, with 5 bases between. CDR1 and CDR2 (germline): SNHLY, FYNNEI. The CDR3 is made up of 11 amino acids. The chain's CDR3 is CASSEAGQQYF. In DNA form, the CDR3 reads TGTGCCAGCAGTGAAGCAGGGCAGCAGTACTTC. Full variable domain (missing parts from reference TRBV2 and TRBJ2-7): EPEVTQTPSHQVTQMGQEVILRCVPISNHLYFYWYRQILGQKVEFLVSFYNNEISEKSEIFDDQFSVERPDGSNFTLKIRSTKLEDSAMYFCASSEAGQQYFGPGTRLTVT.

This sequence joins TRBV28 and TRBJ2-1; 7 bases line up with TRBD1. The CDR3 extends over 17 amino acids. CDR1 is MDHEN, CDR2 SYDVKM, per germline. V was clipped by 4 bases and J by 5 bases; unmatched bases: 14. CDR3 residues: CASSYPMRGLTHNEQFF. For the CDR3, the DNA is TGTGCCAGCAGTTACCCTATGAGGGGGCTAACGCACAATGAGCAGTTCTTC.

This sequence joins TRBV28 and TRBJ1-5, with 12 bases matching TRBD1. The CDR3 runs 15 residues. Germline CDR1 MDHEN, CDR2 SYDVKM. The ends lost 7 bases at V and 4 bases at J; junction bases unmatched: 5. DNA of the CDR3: TGTGCCAGCACCGGGACAGGGGGCGGGAATCAGCCCCAGCATTTT. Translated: CASTGTGGGNQPQHF.

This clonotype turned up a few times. The CDR3 is CAWSTGSSGNTIYF. DNA for the CDR3: TGTGCCTGGAGTACAGGGAGCTCTGGAAACACCATATATTTT. The chain employs TRBV30 and TRBJ1-3, with D maybe TRBD1 (6 bases). Looked up from germline, CDR1 is GTSNPN and CDR2 is SVGIG (reference sequence). V gave up 2 bases and J gave up 0 bases, with 8 bases separating them. The CDR3 has 14 amino acids.

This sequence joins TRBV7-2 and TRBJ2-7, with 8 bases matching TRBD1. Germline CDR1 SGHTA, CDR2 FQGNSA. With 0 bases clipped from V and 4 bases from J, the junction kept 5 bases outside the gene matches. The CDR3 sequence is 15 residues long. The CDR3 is CASSLAQGAGYEQYF. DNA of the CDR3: TGTGCCAGCAGCTTAGCGCAGGGGGCTGGGTACGAGCAGTACTTC.

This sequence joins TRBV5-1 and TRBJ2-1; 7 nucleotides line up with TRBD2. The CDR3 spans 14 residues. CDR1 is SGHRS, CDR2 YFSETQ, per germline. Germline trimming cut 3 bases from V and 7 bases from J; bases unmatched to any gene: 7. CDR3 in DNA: TGCGCCAGCAGCTCCTCTAGCGGTCCAAATGAGCAGTTCTTC. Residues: CASSSSSGPNEQFF.

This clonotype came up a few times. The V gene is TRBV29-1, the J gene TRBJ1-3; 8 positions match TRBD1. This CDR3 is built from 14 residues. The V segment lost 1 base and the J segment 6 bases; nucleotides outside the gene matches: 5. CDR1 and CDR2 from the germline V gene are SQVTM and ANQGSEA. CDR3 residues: CSVEGSGGENTIYF. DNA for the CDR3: TGCAGCGTTGAAGGGTCAGGGGGCGAAAACACCATATATTTT.

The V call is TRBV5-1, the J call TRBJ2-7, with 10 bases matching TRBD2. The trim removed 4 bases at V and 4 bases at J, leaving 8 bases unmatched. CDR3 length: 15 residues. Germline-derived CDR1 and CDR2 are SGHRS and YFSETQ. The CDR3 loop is CASSLWSSGSYEQYF. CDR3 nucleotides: TGCGCCAGCAGCCTCTGGTCTAGCGGGAGTTACGAGCAGTACTTC.

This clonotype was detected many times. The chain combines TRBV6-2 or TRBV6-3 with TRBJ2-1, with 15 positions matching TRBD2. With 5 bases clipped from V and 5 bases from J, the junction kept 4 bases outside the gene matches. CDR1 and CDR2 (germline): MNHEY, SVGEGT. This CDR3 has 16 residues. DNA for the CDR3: TGTGCCAGCAGTGGTGGGACTAGCGGGAGGAACAATGAGCAGTTCTTC. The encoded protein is CASSGGTSGRNNEQFF.

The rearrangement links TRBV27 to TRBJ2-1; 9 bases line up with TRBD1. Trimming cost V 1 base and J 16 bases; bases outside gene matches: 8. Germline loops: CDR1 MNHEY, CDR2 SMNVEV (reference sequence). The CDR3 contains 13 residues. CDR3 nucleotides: TGTGCCAGCAGTTTATTGTCAGGGACAGGGCTTTTCTTC. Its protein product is CASSLLSGTGLFF.

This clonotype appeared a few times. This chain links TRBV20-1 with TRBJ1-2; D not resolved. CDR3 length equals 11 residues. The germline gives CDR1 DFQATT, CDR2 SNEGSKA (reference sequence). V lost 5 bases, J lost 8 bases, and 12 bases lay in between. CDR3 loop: CSAVGGTGYTF. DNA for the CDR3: TGCAGTGCTGTTGGTGGTACAGGCTACACCTTC.

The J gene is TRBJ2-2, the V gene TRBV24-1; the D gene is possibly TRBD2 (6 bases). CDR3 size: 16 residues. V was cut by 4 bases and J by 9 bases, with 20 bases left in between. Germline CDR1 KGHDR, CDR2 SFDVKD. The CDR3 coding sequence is TGTGCCACCAGTGACCCGGGTGTGGCGGGAACGAGGGAGCTGTTTTTT. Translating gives CATSDPGVAGTRELFF.

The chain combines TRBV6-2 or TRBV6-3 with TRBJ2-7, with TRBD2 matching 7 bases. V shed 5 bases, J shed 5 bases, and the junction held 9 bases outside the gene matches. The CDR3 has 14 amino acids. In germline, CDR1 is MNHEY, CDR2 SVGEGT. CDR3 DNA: TGTGCCAGCAGTCGTTTGTCGGGGGGAAACGAGCAGTACTTC. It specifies CASSRLSGGNEQYF.

The CDR3 nucleotides read TGTGCCAGCAGCGTAGCTGGGCCGGCTGAAGCTTTCTTT. Protein: CASSVAGPAEAFF. V is TRBV9 and J is TRBJ1-1; D not certain. CDR3 length equals 13 residues. With 0 bases removed from V and 6 bases from J, the gap between germline ends came to 9 bases. Germline V gene sequence: CDR1 SGDLS, CDR2 YYNGEE.

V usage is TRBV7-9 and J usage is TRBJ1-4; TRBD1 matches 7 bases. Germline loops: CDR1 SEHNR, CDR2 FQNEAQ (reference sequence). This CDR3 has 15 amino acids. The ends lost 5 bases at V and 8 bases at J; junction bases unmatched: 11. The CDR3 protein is CASSLGDRVAEKLFF. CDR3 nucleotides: TGTGCCAGCAGCCTCGGAGACAGGGTGGCCGAAAAACTGTTTTTT.

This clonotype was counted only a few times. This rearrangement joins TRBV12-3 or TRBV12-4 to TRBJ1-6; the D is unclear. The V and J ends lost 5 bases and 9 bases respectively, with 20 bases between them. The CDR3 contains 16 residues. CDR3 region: CASSPTKGGSGSPLHF. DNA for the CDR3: TGTGCCAGCAGTCCAACTAAGGGAGGATCCGGTTCACCCCTCCACTTT.

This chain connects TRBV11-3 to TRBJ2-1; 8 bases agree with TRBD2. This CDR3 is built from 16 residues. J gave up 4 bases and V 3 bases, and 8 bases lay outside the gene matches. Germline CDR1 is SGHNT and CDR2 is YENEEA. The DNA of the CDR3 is TGTGCCAGCAGCTTTGTTAGCGGGAAGGGTTACAATGAGCAGTTCTTC. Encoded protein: CASSFVSGKGYNEQFF.

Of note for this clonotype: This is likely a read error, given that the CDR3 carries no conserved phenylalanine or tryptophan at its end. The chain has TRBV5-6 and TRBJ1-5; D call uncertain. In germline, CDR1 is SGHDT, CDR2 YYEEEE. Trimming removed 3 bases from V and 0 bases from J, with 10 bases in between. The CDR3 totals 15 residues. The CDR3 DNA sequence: TGTGCCAGCAGCTCCCACAGTCTTAGCAATCAGCCCCAGCATCTT. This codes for CASSSHSLSNQPQHL.

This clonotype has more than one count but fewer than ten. CDR3 protein: CATSASEADLSYEQYF. The DNA of the CDR3 is TGTGCCACCAGCGCCTCCGAGGCAGACCTTTCCTACGAGCAGTACTTC. V is TRBV15 and J is TRBJ2-7; unclear D gene. The V and J ends lost 5 bases and 1 base respectively, with 18 bases between them. This CDR3 has 16 amino acids. From germline, CDR1 is LNHNV and CDR2 YYDKDF (reference sequence). The whole variable domain, remainder taken from reference TRBV15 and TRBJ2-7, is DAMVIQNPRYQVTQFGKPVTLSCSQTLNHNVMYWYQQKSSQAPKLLFHYYDKDFNNEADTPDNFQSRRPNTSFCFLDIRSPGLGDTAMYLCATSASEADLSYEQYFGPGTRLTVT.

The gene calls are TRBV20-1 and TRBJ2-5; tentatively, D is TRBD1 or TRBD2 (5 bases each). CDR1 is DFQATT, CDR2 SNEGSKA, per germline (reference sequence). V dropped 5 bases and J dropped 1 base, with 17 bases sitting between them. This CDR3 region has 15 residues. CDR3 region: CSARLVLGAQETQYF. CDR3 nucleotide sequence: TGCAGTGCTCGCTTGGTTCTCGGGGCCCAAGAGACCCAGTACTTC.

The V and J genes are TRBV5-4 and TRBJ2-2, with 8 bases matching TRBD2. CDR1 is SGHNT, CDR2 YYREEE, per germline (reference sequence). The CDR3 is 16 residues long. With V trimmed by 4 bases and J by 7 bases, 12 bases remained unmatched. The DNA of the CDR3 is TGTGCCAGCAGCCCGGGCAATAGCGGGATTCGCGGGGAGCTGTTTTTT. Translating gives CASSPGNSGIRGELFF. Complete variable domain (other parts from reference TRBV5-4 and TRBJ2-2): ETGVTQSPTHLIKTRGQQVTLRCSSQSGHNTVSWYQQALGQGPQFIFQYYREEENGRGNFPPRFSGLQFPNYSSELNVNALELDDSALYLCASSPGNSGIRGELFFGEGSRLTVL.